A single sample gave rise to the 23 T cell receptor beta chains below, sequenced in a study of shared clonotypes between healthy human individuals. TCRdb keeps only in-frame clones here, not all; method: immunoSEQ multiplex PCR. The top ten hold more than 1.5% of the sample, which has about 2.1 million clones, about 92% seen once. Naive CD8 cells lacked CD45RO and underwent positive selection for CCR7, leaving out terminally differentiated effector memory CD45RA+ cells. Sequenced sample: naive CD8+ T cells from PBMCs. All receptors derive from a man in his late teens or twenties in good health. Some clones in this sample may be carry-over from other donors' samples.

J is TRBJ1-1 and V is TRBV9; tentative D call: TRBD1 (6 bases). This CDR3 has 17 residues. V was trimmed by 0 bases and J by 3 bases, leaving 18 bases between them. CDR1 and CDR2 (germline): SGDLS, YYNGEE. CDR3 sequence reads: CASSVDVDSGGHTEAFF. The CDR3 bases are TGTGCCAGCAGCGTAGATGTCGACTCCGGGGGGCACACTGAAGCTTTCTTT. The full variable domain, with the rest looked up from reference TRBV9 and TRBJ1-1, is DSGVTQTPKHLITATGQRVTLRCSPRSGDLSVYWYQQSLDQGLQFLIQYYNGEERAKGNILERFSAQQFPDLHSELNLSSLELGDSALYFCASSVDVDSGGHTEAFFGQGTRLTVV.

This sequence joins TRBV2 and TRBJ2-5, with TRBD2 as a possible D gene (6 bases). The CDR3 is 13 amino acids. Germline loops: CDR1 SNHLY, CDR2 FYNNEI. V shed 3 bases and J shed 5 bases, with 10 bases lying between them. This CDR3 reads CASSDSRGETQYF. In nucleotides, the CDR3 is TGTGCCAGCAGTGACTCCCGGGGGGAGACCCAGTACTTC.

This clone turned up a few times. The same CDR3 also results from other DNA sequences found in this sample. The CDR3: CASSLPGPLDEQYF. The CDR3 DNA follows: TGTGCCAGCAGCTTACCGGGACCTTTAGACGAGCAGTACTTC. The chain couples TRBV5-5 to TRBJ2-7; either TRBD1 or TRBD2 may supply D (5 bases each). V lost 2 bases and J lost 5, with 14 bases in between. Germline V gene data show CDR1 as SGHKS and CDR2 as YYEKEE (reference sequence). This CDR3 comprises 14 residues.

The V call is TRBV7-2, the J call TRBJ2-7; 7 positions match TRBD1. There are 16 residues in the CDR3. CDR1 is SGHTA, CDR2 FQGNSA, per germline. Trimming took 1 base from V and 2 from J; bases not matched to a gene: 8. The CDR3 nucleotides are TGTGCCAGCAGCTTAGGATATGGACAGGCCACCTACGAGCAGTACTTC. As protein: CASSLGYGQATYEQYF.

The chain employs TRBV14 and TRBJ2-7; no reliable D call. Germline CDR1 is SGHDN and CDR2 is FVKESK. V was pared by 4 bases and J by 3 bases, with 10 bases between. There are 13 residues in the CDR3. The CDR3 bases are TGTGCCAGCAGCCCCTATTTGGGCTACGAGCAGTACTTC. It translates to CASSPYLGYEQYF. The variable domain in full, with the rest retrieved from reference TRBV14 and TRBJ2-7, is EAGVTQFPSHSVIEKGQTVTLRCDPISGHDNLYWYRRVMGKEIKFLLHFVKESKQDESGMPNNRFLAERTGGTYSTLKVQPAELEDSGVYFCASSPYLGYEQYFGPGTRLTVT.

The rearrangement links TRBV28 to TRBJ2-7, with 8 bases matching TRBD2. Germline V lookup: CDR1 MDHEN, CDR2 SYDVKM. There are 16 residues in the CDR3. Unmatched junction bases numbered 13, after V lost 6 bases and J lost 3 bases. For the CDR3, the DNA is TGTGCCAGCAGAGATCAAAAGGGACTAGTTCGCTACGAGCAGTACTTC. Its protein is CASRDQKGLVRYEQYF.

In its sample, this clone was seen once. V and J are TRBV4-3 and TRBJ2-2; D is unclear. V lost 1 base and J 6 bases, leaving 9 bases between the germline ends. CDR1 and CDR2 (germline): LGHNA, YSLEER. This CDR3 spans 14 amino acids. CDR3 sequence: CASSQGPLAGELFF. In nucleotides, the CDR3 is TGCGCCAGCAGCCAAGGTCCGTTAGCCGGGGAGCTGTTTTTT.

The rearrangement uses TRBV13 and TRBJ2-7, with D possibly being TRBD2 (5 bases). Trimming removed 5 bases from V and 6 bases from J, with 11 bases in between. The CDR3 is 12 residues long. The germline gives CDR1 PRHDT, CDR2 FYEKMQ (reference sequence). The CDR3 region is CASSQDRGEQYF. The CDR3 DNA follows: TGTGCCAGCAGCCAAGATCGGGGCGAGCAGTACTTC.

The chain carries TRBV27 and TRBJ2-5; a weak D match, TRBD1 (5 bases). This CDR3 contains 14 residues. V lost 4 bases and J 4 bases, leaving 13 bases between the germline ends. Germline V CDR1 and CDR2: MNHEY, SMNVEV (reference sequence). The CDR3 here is CASSYRRMGETQYF. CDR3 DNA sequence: TGTGCCAGCAGTTACAGGAGAATGGGAGAGACCCAGTACTTC.

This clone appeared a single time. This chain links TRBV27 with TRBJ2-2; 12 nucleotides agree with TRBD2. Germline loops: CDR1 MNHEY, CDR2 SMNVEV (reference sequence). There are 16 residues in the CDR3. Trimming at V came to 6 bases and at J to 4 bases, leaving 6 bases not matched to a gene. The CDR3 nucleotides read TGTGCCAGCAGGGGGCTAGCGGGAGGGGCCACCGGGGAGCTGTTTTTT. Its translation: CASRGLAGGATGELFF.

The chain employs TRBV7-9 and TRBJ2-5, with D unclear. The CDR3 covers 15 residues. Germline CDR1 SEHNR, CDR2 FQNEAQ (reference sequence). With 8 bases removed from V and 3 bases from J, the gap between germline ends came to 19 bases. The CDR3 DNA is TGTGCCAGCGCCCACCTCGGGCAGCATGAAGAGACCCAGTACTTC. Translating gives CASAHLGQHEETQYF.

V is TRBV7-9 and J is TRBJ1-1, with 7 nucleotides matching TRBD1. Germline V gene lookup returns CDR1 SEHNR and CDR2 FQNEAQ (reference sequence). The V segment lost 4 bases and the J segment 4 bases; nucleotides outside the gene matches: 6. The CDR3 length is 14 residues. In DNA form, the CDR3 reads TGTGCCAGCAGCTCCCGGGACAGCGCCACTGAAGCTTTCTTT. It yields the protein CASSSRDSATEAFF.

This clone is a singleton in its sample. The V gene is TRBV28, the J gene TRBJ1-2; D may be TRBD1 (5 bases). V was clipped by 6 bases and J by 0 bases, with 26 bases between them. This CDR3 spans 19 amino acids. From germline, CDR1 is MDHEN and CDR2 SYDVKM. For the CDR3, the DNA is TGTGCCAGCAGCCAATATGGGACGGCCCACTTGTCTTCTAACTATGGCTACACCTTC. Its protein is CASSQYGTAHLSSNYGYTF.

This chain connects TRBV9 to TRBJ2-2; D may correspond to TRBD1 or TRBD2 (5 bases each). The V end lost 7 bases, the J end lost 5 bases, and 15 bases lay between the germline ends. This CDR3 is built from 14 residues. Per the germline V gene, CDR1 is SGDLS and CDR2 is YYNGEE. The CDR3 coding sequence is TGTGCCAGCGACCATGGGGGTCGTACCGGGGAGCTGTTTTTT. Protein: CASDHGGRTGELFF.

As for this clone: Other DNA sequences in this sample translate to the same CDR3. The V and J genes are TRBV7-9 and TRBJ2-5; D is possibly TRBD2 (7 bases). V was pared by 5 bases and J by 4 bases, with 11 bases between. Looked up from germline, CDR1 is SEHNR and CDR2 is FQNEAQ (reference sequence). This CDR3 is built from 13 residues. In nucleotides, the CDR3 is TGTGCCAGCAGCCTAGGGGGGGGAGAGACCCAGTACTTC. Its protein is CASSLGGGETQYF.

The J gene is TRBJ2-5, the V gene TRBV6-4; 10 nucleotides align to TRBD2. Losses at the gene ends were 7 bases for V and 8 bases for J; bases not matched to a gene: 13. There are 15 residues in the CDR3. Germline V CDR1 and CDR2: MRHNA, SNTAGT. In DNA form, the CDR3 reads TGTGCCAGCATAGCTGGGACACTAGCGGGATCAACCCAGTACTTC. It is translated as CASIAGTLAGSTQYF.

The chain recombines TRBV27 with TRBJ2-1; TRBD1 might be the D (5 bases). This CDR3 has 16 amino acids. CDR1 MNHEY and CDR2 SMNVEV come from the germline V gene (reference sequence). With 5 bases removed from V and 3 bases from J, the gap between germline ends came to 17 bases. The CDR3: CASSPPGRVVYNEQFF. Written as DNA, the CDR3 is TGTGCCAGCAGTCCACCCGGCAGGGTTGTCTACAATGAGCAGTTCTTC.

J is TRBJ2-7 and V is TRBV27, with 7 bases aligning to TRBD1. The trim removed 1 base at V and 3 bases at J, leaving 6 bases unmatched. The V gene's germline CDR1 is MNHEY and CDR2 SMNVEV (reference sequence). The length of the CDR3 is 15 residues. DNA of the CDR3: TGTGCCAGCAGTTTATATGGGACAGCGGTCTACGAGCAGTACTTC. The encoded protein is CASSLYGTAVYEQYF.

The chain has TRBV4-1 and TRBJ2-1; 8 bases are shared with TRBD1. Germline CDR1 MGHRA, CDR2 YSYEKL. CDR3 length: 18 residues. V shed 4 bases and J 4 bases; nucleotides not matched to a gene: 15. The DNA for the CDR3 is TGCGCCAGCAGCCCGACGGTGGGGCAGGGGGCTATGTACAATGAGCAGTTCTTC. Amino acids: CASSPTVGQGAMYNEQFF.

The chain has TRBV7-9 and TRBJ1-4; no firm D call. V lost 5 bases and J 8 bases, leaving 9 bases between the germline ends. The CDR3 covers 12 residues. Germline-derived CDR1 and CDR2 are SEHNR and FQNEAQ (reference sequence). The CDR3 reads CASSALMEKLFF. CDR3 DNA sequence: TGTGCCAGCAGCGCTCTGATGGAAAAACTGTTTTTT.

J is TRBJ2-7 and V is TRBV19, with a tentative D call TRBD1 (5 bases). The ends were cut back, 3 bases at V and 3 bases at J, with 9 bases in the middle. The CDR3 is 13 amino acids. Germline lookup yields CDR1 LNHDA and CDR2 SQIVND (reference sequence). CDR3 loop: CASSIAQDYEQYF. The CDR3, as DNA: TGTGCCAGTAGTATCGCACAGGACTACGAGCAGTACTTC.

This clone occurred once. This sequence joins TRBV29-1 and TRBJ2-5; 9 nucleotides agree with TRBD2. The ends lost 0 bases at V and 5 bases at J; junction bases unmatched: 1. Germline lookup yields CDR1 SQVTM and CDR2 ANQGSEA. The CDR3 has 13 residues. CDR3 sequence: CSVEEAGGETQYF. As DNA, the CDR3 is TGCAGCGTTGAAGAGGCGGGAGGGGAGACCCAGTACTTC.

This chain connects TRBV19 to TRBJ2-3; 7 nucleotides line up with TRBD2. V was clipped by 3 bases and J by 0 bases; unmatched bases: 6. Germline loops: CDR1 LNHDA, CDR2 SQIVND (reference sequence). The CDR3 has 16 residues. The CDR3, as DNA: TGTGCCAGTAGTATTCCCCTAGCGGTAAGCACAGATACGCAGTATTTT. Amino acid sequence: CASSIPLAVSTDTQYF.